This T cell receptor (beta chain) was sequenced for a study of blood T cells in healthy people across ages. A second PCR, run for about 6 to 11 cycles, used a sample-barcoded 5' primer plus a J-beta primer mix. MiXCR, run by TCRdb on the 5' RACE reads, gives a single entry per CDR3 protein. The sample lists some 1.5 million distinct CDR3 sequences, under 30% seen once, with roughly 8.2% in the top ten. The receptor was derived from a woman in her twenties or thirties in good health. Material: blood.

CDR3 sequence reads: CATSTTSGRVSTDTQYF. The DNA of the CDR3 is TGTGCCACCAGTACGACTAGCGGGAGAGTCAGCACAGATACGCAGTATTTT. The V gene is TRBV24-1, the J gene TRBJ2-3; 12 bases align to TRBD2. Unmatched junction bases numbered 6, after V lost 6 bases and J lost 0 bases. Germline CDR1 and CDR2: KGHDR and SFDVKD. This CDR3 is built from 17 residues.